This T cell receptor (beta chain) was observed in a study of T cell responses to AZD1222 COVID-19 vaccine (dated by TCRdb to 2020 to 2022). For context, the study as a whole: AZD1222 recipients given second doses at about 4 weeks or at about 12 weeks were pooled, since spike-specific TCR depth and breadth were not found to differ between the two schedules. A total of 233 trial participants underwent TCR sequencing, of whom more than 200 had received two doses of AZD1222 and 26 had received two doses of the MenACWY control vaccine. Enrollment into the trials was organized by age into subgroups of 18-55, 56-69 and 70-plus years, and those subgroups contained roughly 150, 30 and 60 TCR-sequenced participants, respectively.

What this sample's time point label stands for: baseline before first vaccination. The vaccinee samples were drawn from two UK trials, COV001 and COV002, one of which was a single-blind randomized controlled phase 2/3 trial testing AZD1222 (ChAdOx1 nCoV-19) in healthy adults. For TCRbeta chain sequencing, PBMC samples were collected from trial participants at day 0 and at day 28 after the second dose. Germline trimming: 0 bases from V, 7 bases from J; junction bases outside gene matches: 15. From a lookup of the germline V gene (reference sequence), CDR1 and CDR2 are LGHDT and YNNKEL. The CDR3 measures 18 amino acids from cysteine to phenylalanine. The DNA shown is the 54-base CDR3, in frame from base 1. Overall study outcomes, separate from this receptor: Conclusions about previously exposed vaccinees are limited, since just five to seven AZD1222 recipients were seropositive for SARS-CoV-2 at baseline. Spike-specific TCR breadth and depth rose significantly after two AZD1222 doses compared with day 0 and with MenACWY recipients. Because no day 14 peak-response samples were available, repertoires were characterized only after the peak T cell response. Participants were mostly white British, with more females than males. The authors suggested clonal diversity may have been underestimated. Nearly half of unique spike-specific TCRs reportedly recognized epitopes outside regions mutated in the B.1.351 and B.1.1.7 variants. CD4 TCRs associated with the vaccine covered the entire spike protein, and the dominant responses were in regions 160-218 and 743-854. In the small 56-69-year group, the increase in depth fell short of significance, most likely because of low power.

The CDR3 regions of human TCRbeta chains were analyzed by immunosequencing. The published analysis was carried out like this. TCRs in the repertoires were matched against a reference library of SARS-CoV-2-specific TCRs that had been generated with the MIRA antigen-specificity platform. Breadth meant the fraction of unique TCRs that were SARS-CoV-2-associated, whereas depth meant the fraction of total T cells that were SARS-CoV-2-associated. Using the MIRA data, each spike-specific TCR was assigned both to the spike region to which the TCR was reactive and to a CD4 or CD8 class. Log10-transformed breadth and depth values were compared by one-way ANOVA with Sidak's multiple comparisons tests. TCRdb carries this immuneACCESS record with in-frame sequences only. Its versions omit some clonotypes, under half of them owing to an unresolved V gene in the studies checked, with the rest unexplained. V, J and clone size derive from that table, while D and trimming were established from the DNA sequence. The sample data list roughly 50,000 clones, and roughly 80% of these were observed just once. The ten top clones hold approximately 7% of the sample.

On this clone itself: Its cognate antigen has yet to be identified. No much larger clonotype is one base removed from it; base qualities were not supplied.

The specimen was peripheral blood, collected on day 0 of AZD1222 vaccination. This receptor chain uses TRBV3-1 (or the pseudogene TRBV3-2) and TRBJ2-5; 9 bases in between match TRBD2. The receptor comes from an adult in good health. Read as DNA, the sequence is TGTGCCAGCAGCCAAGATATGTCTAGCGGGGCCCGTGGGGGGACCCAGTACTTC. Its translation is CASSQDMSSGARGGTQYF.